This T cell receptor (beta chain) was sequenced during a study of OX40 agonist ivuxolimab in advanced cancers. Study information: Each dose-escalation patient presented with hepatocellular carcinoma, melanoma, renal cell or head and neck cancer.

Here immunoSEQ multiplex PCR was the method, and the copy in TCRdb shows in-frame clones only, minus some. The table lists tens of thousands of clones, roughly 80% of them singletons. The ends were cut back, 5 bases at V and 4 bases at J, with 6 bases in the middle. This CDR3 has 12 residues. In germline, CDR1 is SEHNR, CDR2 FQNEAQ (reference sequence). The gene calls are TRBV7-9 and TRBJ1-5; D call uncertain. This sample comprised CD4+ or CD8+ T cells sorted from blood, obtained in a trial of the OX40 agonist ivuxolimab. The origin of this receptor is an adult with an advanced solid tumor such as melanoma, head and neck, liver or kidney cancer. CDR3 loop: CASSPENQPQHF. In DNA, the CDR3 is TGTGCCAGCAGCCCCGAGAATCAGCCCCAGCATTTT.